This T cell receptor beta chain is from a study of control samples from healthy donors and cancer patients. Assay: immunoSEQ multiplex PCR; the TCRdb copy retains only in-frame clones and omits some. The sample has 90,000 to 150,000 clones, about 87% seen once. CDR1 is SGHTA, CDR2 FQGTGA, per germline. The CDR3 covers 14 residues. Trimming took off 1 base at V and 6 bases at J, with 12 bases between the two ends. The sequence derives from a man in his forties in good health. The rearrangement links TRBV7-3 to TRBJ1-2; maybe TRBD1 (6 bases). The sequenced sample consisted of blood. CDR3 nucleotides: TGTGCCAGCAGCTTAAAGGGGGGAGACGATGGCTACACCTTC. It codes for CASSLKGGDDGYTF.